This T cell receptor (beta chain) was profiled in a study of blood T cells in healthy people across ages. The study's findings and limits: Both higher diversity and more naive CD4+ cells marked long-lived donors when set against aged donors. Estimated diversity, derived from one million T cells, was regarded as an underestimate.

Isolating PBMCs gave at least 6 million of these cells per sample. About this clonotype itself: The target antigen is unknown.

The CDR3 loop spans 12 amino acids. Germline CDR1 is MNHEY and CDR2 is SVGEGT. A sample-barcoded 5' primer and a J-beta primer mix were used in a second PCR of about 6 to 12 cycles. Any given sample supplied a minimum of 2.5 million CDR3-containing paired-end reads. Using its own MiXCR run on the 5' RACE reads, TCRdb lists one record per CDR3 protein. The table records 750,000 to 850,000 distinct CDR3 sequences, about 25% of them present only once. The sample also formed part of further work on T cells of mothers and their children.

Sequencing used blood. The chain couples TRBV6-2 or TRBV6-3 to TRBJ2-5; possible D gene TRBD1, 6 bases. The J call may not be correct, given that the DNA end is closer to TRBJ2-1. This receptor was taken from a boy under 18 in good health. CDR3 amino acids: CASSYGGQEQFF. The CDR3 bases are TGTGCCAGCAGTTACGGGGGCCAAGAGCAGTTCTTC.